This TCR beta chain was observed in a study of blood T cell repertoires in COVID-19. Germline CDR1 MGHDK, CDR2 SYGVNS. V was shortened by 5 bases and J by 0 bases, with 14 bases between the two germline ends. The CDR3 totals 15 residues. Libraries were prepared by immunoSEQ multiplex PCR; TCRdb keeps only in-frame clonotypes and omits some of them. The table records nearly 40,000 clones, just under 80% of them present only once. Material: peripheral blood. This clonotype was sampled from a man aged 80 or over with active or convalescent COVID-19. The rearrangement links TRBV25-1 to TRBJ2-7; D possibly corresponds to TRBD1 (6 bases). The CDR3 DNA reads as TGTGCCAGCAGTATGACAGGAAAAAGCTCCTACGAGCAGTACTTC. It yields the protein CASSMTGKSSYEQYF.